The next 27 T cell receptor beta chains were all read from a single sample in a study of T cell repertoires in cytomegalovirus infection. TCRdb re-analysed the reads in MiXCR, keeping a single row per CDR3 protein. The sample lists hundreds of thousands of distinct CDR3 sequences; around 24% were seen once. The source material was CD8+ T cells from PBMCs. The receptors derive from a human donor in good health (CMV status not recorded). Some clones in this sample may be carry-over from other donors' samples.

The rearrangement links TRBV7-2 to TRBJ2-1, with TRBD2 as a possible D gene (7 bases). The CDR3 has 13 amino acids. V was pared by 5 bases and J by 13 bases, with 18 bases between. CDR1 and CDR2 (germline): SGHTA, FQGNSA. For the CDR3, the DNA is TGTGCCAGCAGCGGGGGGGGCCTTACTGATCAGTTCTTC. Translation gives CASSGGGLTDQFF.

This clonotype has a handful of counts. The chain has TRBV12-5 and TRBJ2-5; 7 nucleotides match TRBD1. Germline CDR1 and CDR2: LGHNT and FRNRAP. V lost 4 bases, J lost 0 bases, and 5 bases stayed unmatched. The CDR3 contains 15 residues. The CDR3 loop is CASGSWTGNQETQYF. CDR3 nucleotide sequence: TGTGCTAGTGGTTCTTGGACAGGAAACCAAGAGACCCAGTACTTC.

This clonotype was seen at least ten times. The V call is TRBV10-3, the J call TRBJ2-2, with 12 bases aligning to TRBD2. Per the germline V gene, CDR1 is ENHRY and CDR2 is SYGVKD. This CDR3 is built from 16 residues. Trimming cost V 7 bases and J 5 bases; bases outside gene matches: 8. The CDR3 sequence: CAITTSGGAGTGELFF. The CDR3 DNA follows: TGTGCCATCACGACTAGCGGGGGAGCGGGTACCGGGGAGCTGTTTTTT.

V gene TRBV4-1 combines with J gene TRBJ2-1; possible D gene TRBD1, 5 bases. The CDR3 is 16 amino acids. Trimming took off 4 bases at V and 0 bases at J, with 13 bases between the two ends. Germline CDR1 reads MGHRA; CDR2 reads YSYEKL. The CDR3 is CASSLGPGVSYNEQFF. DNA of the CDR3: TGCGCCAGCAGCCTGGGGCCCGGCGTCTCCTACAATGAGCAGTTCTTC.

There are a few counts of this clonotype. The J gene is TRBJ2-4, the V gene TRBV20-1; 12 bases agree with TRBD2. Germline V lookup: CDR1 DFQATT, CDR2 SNEGSKA (reference sequence). J lost 2 bases, V lost 5 bases, and 7 bases had no gene match. The length of the CDR3 is 16 residues. The DNA of the CDR3 is TGCAGTGCTGACGGACTAGCGGGGCGAACCAAAAACATTCAGTACTTC. This sequence encodes CSADGLAGRTKNIQYF.

This clonotype was observed many times. CDR3 nucleotides: TGTGCCAGCAGCTTGATGACAGGGGGCTCTTACGAGCAGTACTTC. Protein product: CASSLMTGGSYEQYF. The chain couples TRBV7-6 to TRBJ2-7, with 10 bases lining up with TRBD1. CDR1 is SGHVS and CDR2 is FNYEAQ in the germline V gene. The CDR3 runs to 15 residues. The ends lost 3 bases at V and 4 bases at J; junction bases unmatched: 6.

There are many counts of this clonotype. J is TRBJ2-7 and V is TRBV7-2; D could derive from TRBD1 or TRBD2 (5 bases each). The CDR3 contains 14 residues. V was pared by 4 bases and J by 6 bases, with 16 bases between. The V gene's germline CDR1 is SGHTA and CDR2 FQGNSA. CDR3 sequence reads: CASSSAGFGTEQYF. Written as DNA, the CDR3 is TGTGCCAGCAGCTCCGCGGGCTTCGGGACCGAGCAGTACTTC.

J is TRBJ2-3 and V is TRBV2, with TRBD2 matching 12 bases. CDR1 and CDR2 (germline): SNHLY, FYNNEI. CDR3 length: 14 amino acids. The ends lost 8 bases at V and 6 bases at J; junction bases unmatched: 6. The CDR3 spells CASPLAGGRDTQYF. The CDR3 bases are TGTGCCAGCCCCCTAGCGGGGGGGCGTGATACGCAGTATTTT.

The CDR3 is CASSISGIGSYNEQFF. The CDR3 DNA reads as TGTGCCAGTAGTATCTCAGGGATTGGGTCCTACAATGAGCAGTTCTTC. The genes are TRBV19 and TRBJ2-1; a possible D gene is TRBD1 (5 bases). The CDR3 spans 16 residues. Germline lookup yields CDR1 LNHDA and CDR2 SQIVND (reference sequence). The germline V and J ends were trimmed by 3 bases and 1 base, with 13 bases remaining between them.

There are many counts of this clonotype. The rearrangement uses TRBV7-8 and TRBJ1-4, with a weak D call TRBD1 (5 bases). There are 13 residues in the CDR3. CDR1 SGHVS and CDR2 FQNEAQ come from the germline V gene. V shed 6 bases and J shed 8 bases, with 13 bases lying between them. DNA for the CDR3: TGTGCCAGCAGACCAGCAGGGAGGGAAAAACTGTTTTTT. It translates to CASRPAGREKLFF.

At least ten counts were recorded for this clonotype. The chain combines TRBV7-8 with TRBJ2-3; 13 bases align to TRBD2. V trimming: 5 bases; J trimming: 0 bases; junction bases outside the gene matches: 8. CDR3 length: 18 amino acids. The germline CDR1 and CDR2 sequences are SGHVS and FQNEAQ. Written as DNA, the CDR3 is TGTGCCAGCAGCCAAGCCGGGACTAGCGGGGCTAGCACAGATACGCAGTATTTT. It encodes CASSQAGTSGASTDTQYF.

This clonotype turned up a few times. This chain joins TRBV7-8 and TRBJ2-6, with D perhaps TRBD2 (6 bases). V lost 1 base to trimming and J lost 0 bases, with 16 bases between them. The length of the CDR3 is 19 residues. From germline, CDR1 is SGHVS and CDR2 FQNEAQ. The CDR3 nucleotides are TGTGCCAGCAGCTTAGTCGTGCGGGGTTTAAGCTCTGGGGCCAACGTCCTGACTTTC. It yields the protein CASSLVVRGLSSGANVLTF.

The genes are TRBV5-1 and TRBJ2-2; TRBD2 matches 9 bases. The length of the CDR3 is 17 residues. Germline V gives CDR1 SGHRS, CDR2 YFSETQ. V shed 1 base and J 0 bases; nucleotides not matched to a gene: 4. The CDR3 spells CASSLTSGGTNTGELFF. The DNA for the CDR3 is TGCGCCAGCAGCTTGACAAGCGGGGGGACGAACACCGGGGAGCTGTTTTTT.

This clonotype was detected only a few times. The chain has TRBV29-1 and TRBJ2-1; 13 bases match TRBD2. Unmatched junction bases numbered 10, after V lost 6 bases and J lost 8 bases. Germline V gene lookup returns CDR1 SQVTM and CDR2 ANQGSEA. The CDR3 is 15 amino acids. The CDR3 coding sequence is TGCAGCGTCAAACTAGCGGGGGGGCCTTCGTATGAGCAGTTCTTC. This translates into CSVKLAGGPSYEQFF.

This clonotype was observed at least ten times. The genes are TRBV7-2 and TRBJ2-1; the D gene is possibly TRBD1 (6 bases). This CDR3 comprises 12 residues. CDR1 and CDR2 (germline): SGHTA, FQGNSA. The V and J ends lost 4 bases and 7 bases respectively, with 8 bases between them. CDR3 DNA: TGTGCCAGCAGCTGGACAGCAAATGAGCAGTTCTTC. Translated, it gives CASSWTANEQFF.

The chain recombines TRBV29-1 with TRBJ2-3; 8 bases agree with TRBD2. Losses at the gene ends were 7 bases for V and 6 bases for J; bases not matched to a gene: 12. Germline V gives CDR1 SQVTM, CDR2 ANQGSEA. The CDR3 totals 14 residues. The DNA of the CDR3 is TGCAGCGCCGCTTTAGGCGGGGGGATCGATACGCAGTATTTT. This codes for CSAALGGGIDTQYF.

V is TRBV9 and J is TRBJ2-7; TRBD1 agrees at 10 bases. This CDR3 has 14 amino acids. CDR1 SGDLS and CDR2 YYNGEE come from the germline V gene. V trimming: 3 bases; J trimming: 6 bases; junction bases outside the gene matches: 6. CDR3 DNA sequence: TGTGCCAGCAGCGGGGGACAGGGGAAAGGCGAGCAGTACTTC. It translates to CASSGGQGKGEQYF. The full variable domain, its missing parts supplied by reference TRBV9 and TRBJ2-7, is DSGVTQTPKHLITATGQRVTLRCSPRSGDLSVYWYQQSLDQGLQFLIQYYNGEERAKGNILERFSAQQFPDLHSELNLSSLELGDSALYFCASSGGQGKGEQYFGPGTRLTVT.

As regards this clonotype: Since a much larger clone is just one base distant, this may be a read error. Since the CDR3 does not end with the conserved phenylalanine or tryptophan, this likely comes from a read error. The rearrangement uses TRBV7-6 and TRBJ1-2, with a weak D call TRBD1 (5 bases). The V end lost 5 bases, the J end lost 2 bases, and 15 bases lay between the germline ends. This CDR3 region has 15 residues. Germline-derived CDR1 and CDR2 are SGHVS and FNYEAQ. This CDR3 reads CASSLGTERNYGYTL. The CDR3 DNA is TGTGCCAGCAGCCTCGGGACGGAACGAAACTATGGCTACACCCTC.

This clonotype was seen only a few times. CDR3 region: CASSVFSSGNTIYF. The CDR3 DNA reads TGTGCCAGCAGCGTATTTAGCTCTGGAAACACCATATATTTT. The rearrangement joins TRBV9 to TRBJ1-3; D unclear. This CDR3 comprises 14 residues. Germline V CDR1 and CDR2: SGDLS, YYNGEE. Trimming left V 1 base short and J 0 bases short, with 5 bases between. The whole variable domain, filled in from reference TRBV9 and TRBJ1-3, reads DSGVTQTPKHLITATGQRVTLRCSPRSGDLSVYWYQQSLDQGLQFLIQYYNGEERAKGNILERFSAQQFPDLHSELNLSSLELGDSALYFCASSVFSSGNTIYFGEGSWLTVV.

The J gene is TRBJ1-1, the V gene TRBV6-2 or TRBV6-3, with 7 bases identical to TRBD1. CDR1 and CDR2 from the germline V gene are MNHEY and SVGEGT. The CDR3 is 15 amino acids. The ends lost 2 bases at V and 5 bases at J; junction bases unmatched: 8. DNA of the CDR3: TGTGCCAGCAGTTACACGTTGGACAGGTCGACTGAAGCTTTCTTT. Its protein product is CASSYTLDRSTEAFF.

The V gene is TRBV6-2 or TRBV6-3, the J gene TRBJ2-2; D gene ambiguous. The V and J ends lost 0 bases and 7 bases respectively, with 9 bases between them. The CDR3 is made up of 14 amino acids. Germline-derived CDR1 and CDR2 are MNHEY and SVGEGT. In DNA form, the CDR3 reads TGTGCCAGCAGTTACTCGAAATCATACGGGGAGCTGTTTTTT. This translates into CASSYSKSYGELFF.

This clonotype was counted ten times or more. The rearrangement joins TRBV7-9 to TRBJ1-5; a possible D gene is TRBD1 (5 bases). The V gene's germline CDR1 is SEHNR and CDR2 FQNEAQ (reference sequence). There are 17 residues in the CDR3. V was clipped by 5 bases and J by 0 bases, with 17 bases between them. CDR3 nucleotide sequence: TGTGCCAGCAGCCTAGGGGACGGAAGCTATAGCAATCAGCCCCAGCATTTT. Translation: CASSLGDGSYSNQPQHF.

This clonotype came up a few times. V is TRBV25-1 and J is TRBJ2-7, with TRBD1 matching 7 bases. The germline CDR1 and CDR2 sequences are MGHDK and SYGVNS. The ends lost 9 bases at V and 0 bases at J; junction bases unmatched: 8. The CDR3 contains 14 residues. CDR3 DNA sequence: TGTGCCAGTGGAACCGACAGGGCCTCCTACGAGCAGTACTTC. It is translated as CASGTDRASYEQYF.

This clonotype was picked up a small number of times. The V gene is TRBV25-1, the J gene TRBJ1-1; D is unclear. V shed 7 bases and J shed 4 bases, with 16 bases lying between them. The CDR3 is 14 residues long. CDR1 and CDR2 (germline): MGHDK, SYGVNS. CDR3 in DNA: TGTGCCAGCAAGACCGTTGGGATTGGCACTGAAGCTTTCTTT. It encodes CASKTVGIGTEAFF.

This clonotype has ten or more counts. V and J are TRBV7-8 and TRBJ2-3; D call uncertain. The germline V gene encodes CDR1 SGHVS and CDR2 FQNEAQ. The CDR3 runs 12 residues. Deletions cut 6 bases from V and 4 bases from J, with 8 bases between. CDR3 amino acids: CASSAGADTQYF. CDR3 sequence (DNA): TGTGCCAGCAGTGCCGGAGCAGATACGCAGTATTTT.

With respect to this clonotype: With a much larger clone just one base away, this may be a read error. This rearrangement joins TRBV7-2 to TRBJ2-1; possible D gene TRBD2, 6 bases. CDR1 and CDR2 (germline): SGHTA, FQGNSA. Trimming took 5 bases from V and 6 from J, leaving 17 bases between them. The CDR3 extends over 15 amino acids. CDR3 coding DNA: TGTGCCAGCAGCAACCGGGACTGGGGCAGCAATGAGCAGTTCTTC. It encodes CASSNRDWGSNEQFF.

This clonotype was observed many times. The V and J genes are TRBV6-5 and TRBJ1-5; D gene ambiguous. This CDR3 region has 16 residues. V lost 2 bases and J 0 bases, leaving 11 bases between the germline ends. CDR1 is MNHEY, CDR2 SVGAGI, per germline. This chain's CDR3 is CASSYGDMYSNQPQHF. CDR3 sequence (DNA): TGTGCCAGCAGTTACGGTGATATGTATAGCAATCAGCCCCAGCATTTT.